Each of the 16 T cell receptor beta chains below was sequenced from the same sample in a study of T cell clonality in common variable immunodeficiency. Study-wide results and caveats: Common variable immunodeficiency TCR beta sequences reportedly had fewer deletions and N-nucleotide insertions.

These receptors are not linked to any known antigen. Some clones are missing from TCRdb's copy, which holds only in-frame ones; the method was immunoSEQ multiplex PCR. The repertoire has over 30,000 clones, none seen only once; the ten largest take 5.5% to 7%. The specimen was peripheral blood mononuclear cells. These receptors all stem from a human donor with common variable immunodeficiency.

This clone was detected ten times or more. The read ends 3 residues shy of where the CDR3 ends; the end is completed using the germline J gene. J is TRBJ2-7 and V is TRBV11-2; TRBD1 agrees at 7 bases. The J segment lost 4 bases and the V segment lost 5 bases, leaving 11 bases of the junction unmatched. The CDR3 covers 15 residues. Looked up from germline, CDR1 is SGHAT and CDR2 is FQNNGV. The CDR3 region is CASSVSGGAGYEQYF. CDR3 bases read: TGTGCCAGCAGCGTTTCAGGGGGTGCAGGGTACGAG.

The sample holds a few counts of this clone. Read data end 3 residues before the CDR3 end; the end is taken from the germline J gene. The genes are TRBV5-5 and TRBJ1-1; TRBD1 might be the D (6 bases). The germline gives CDR1 SGHKS, CDR2 YYEKEE (reference sequence). There are 12 residues in the CDR3. Partial CDR3 DNA: TGTGCCAGCAGCTTAGGCGGACAGAAA. Protein sequence: CASSLGGQK. The complete CDR3 protein is CASSLGGQKAFF.

This clone was picked up many times. The missing CDR3 end, 3 residues past where the read stops, is filled in from the germline J gene. This chain joins TRBV18 and TRBJ2-3; 12 bases line up with TRBD2. Germline CDR1 and CDR2: KGHSH and LQKENI. CDR3 size: 15 residues. The J segment lost 2 bases and the V segment lost 6 bases, leaving 3 bases of the junction unmatched. CDR3 region: CASSRLAGDTDTQYF. CDR3 DNA, as far as it was read: TGTGCCAGCTCGCGACTAGCGGGGGACACAGATACG.

This clone was seen a handful of times. The read halts 3 residues ahead of the CDR3 end, with the missing end drawn from the germline J gene. The genes are TRBV7-2 and TRBJ1-3; 9 positions match TRBD1. Germline lookup yields CDR1 SGHTA and CDR2 FQGNSA. The junction had 3 bases not matched to a gene; V was cut back by 0 bases and J by 3 bases. This CDR3 is built from 16 residues. CDR3 residues: CASSLARTGVGNTIYF. The part of the CDR3 DNA that was read is TGTGCCAGCAGCTTAGCGCGGACAGGGGTTGGAAACACC.

This clone has only a few counts. The read ends 3 residues before the CDR3 terminus; that terminus is restored from the germline J gene. V and J are TRBV29-1 and TRBJ2-1; perhaps TRBD2 as D (6 bases). This CDR3 region has 12 residues. The germline gives CDR1 SQVTM, CDR2 ANQGSEA. The V end was cut by 6 bases, the J end by 7 bases, with 13 bases between. The CDR3 spells CSVGLTSNEQFF. Incomplete CDR3 DNA: TGCAGCGTAGGACTGACTAGTAATGAG.

Details on this clone: This sample also contains other DNA sequences that code for the same CDR3. CDR3 DNA, as far as it was read: TGCAGTGCACGACTAGCGGGAAGGACAGATACG. Translating it yields CSARLAGRTDT. The whole CDR3 sequence is CSARLAGRTDTQYF. The rearrangement uses TRBV20-1 and TRBJ2-3; TRBD2 aligns across 11 bases. The read ends 3 residues shy of where the CDR3 ends; the end is completed using the germline J gene. Germline V gives CDR1 DFQATT, CDR2 SNEGSKA (reference sequence). This CDR3 comprises 14 residues. V lost 6 bases, J lost 3 bases, and 5 bases stayed unmatched.

In regard to this clone: The read stops 3 residues short of the end of the CDR3; the missing end is completed from the germline J gene. The J gene is TRBJ1-5, the V gene TRBV6-2 or TRBV6-3; D gene uncertain. CDR3 size: 14 residues. Germline CDR1 is MNHEY and CDR2 is SVGEGT. V gave up 7 bases and J gave up 1 base, with 11 bases separating them. The CDR3 region is CASTSSGSNQPQHF. The DNA read from the CDR3 is TGTGCCAGCACGAGTAGCGGGAGCAATCAGCCC.

This clone came up many times. The CDR3 is cut off 3 residues early in the read; its end comes from the germline J gene. V and J are TRBV7-2 and TRBJ2-1; 8 bases map to TRBD2. Germline trimming cut 5 bases from V and 4 bases from J; bases unmatched to any gene: 7. The CDR3 runs 15 residues. Germline V gene lookup returns CDR1 SGHTA and CDR2 FQGNSA. The CDR3 loop is CASSKGLDRYNEQFF. Partial CDR3 DNA: TGTGCCAGCAGCAAGGGACTAGACCGTTACAATGAG. The complete variable domain, with remaining parts taken from reference TRBV7-2 and TRBJ2-1, reads GAGVSQSPSNKVTEKGKDVELRCDPISGHTALYWYRQSLGQGLEFLIYFQGNSAPDKSGLPSDRFSAERTGGSVSTLTIQRTQQEDSAVYLCASSKGLDRYNEQFFGPGTRLTVL.

Ten or more counts support this clone. CDR3: CAWKRAGAGTEAFF. Partial CDR3 DNA: TGTGCCTGGAAAAGGGCAGGGGCGGGCACTGAA. The V and J genes are TRBV30 and TRBJ1-1; a possible D gene is TRBD1 (6 bases). The read ends 3 residues before the CDR3 terminus; that terminus is restored from the germline J gene. CDR1 and CDR2 from the germline V gene are GTSNPN and SVGIG (reference sequence). V lost 4 bases, J lost 4 bases, and 16 bases lay in between. The CDR3 is made up of 14 amino acids.

On this clone: The CDR3 extends 3 residues past the end of the read, so its final part is completed from the germline J gene. This chain uses TRBV6-2 or TRBV6-3 with TRBJ2-1; D is uncertain. The CDR3 is 13 amino acids. Germline CDR1 is MNHEY and CDR2 is SVGEGT. V shed 0 bases and J shed 7 bases, with 7 bases lying between them. The DNA read from the CDR3 is TGTGCCAGCAGTTACTCGAGCGAGAATGAG. This encodes CASSYSSENE. The CDR3 as a whole reads CASSYSSENEQFF.

This clone appeared many times. Read sequence stops 3 residues before the CDR3 end, and the germline J gene provides the missing end. The V call is TRBV7-8, the J call TRBJ2-5; D is perhaps TRBD1 (6 bases). CDR1 and CDR2 from the germline V gene are SGHVS and FQNEAQ. Trimming cost V 4 bases and J 1 base, with 16 bases left between them. This CDR3 has 16 amino acids. The DNA read from the CDR3 is TGTGCCAGCAGCTCACAAGGACAGACCTTCCAAGAGACC. The encoded protein is CASSSQGQTFQET. The whole CDR3 region reads CASSSQGQTFQETQYF.

This clone was counted a few times. The read ends 3 residues before the CDR3 terminus; that terminus is restored from the germline J gene. The chain uses TRBV7-9 and TRBJ2-5, with D perhaps TRBD2 (5 bases). V was trimmed by 5 bases and J by 5 bases, leaving 15 bases between them. The germline V gene has CDR1 SEHNR and CDR2 FQNEAQ (reference sequence). The CDR3 runs to 14 residues. CDR3 region: CASSRGGSVETQYF. CDR3 DNA (partial): TGTGCCAGCAGCCGTGGCGGGTCCGTCGAGACC.

This clone was counted many times. The read halts 3 residues ahead of the CDR3 end, with the missing end drawn from the germline J gene. The chain has TRBV30 and TRBJ1-2; D gene uncertain. CDR1 is GTSNPN and CDR2 is SVGIG in the germline V gene (reference sequence). The CDR3 contains 13 residues. Trimming removed 2 bases at V and 5 bases at J, with 12 bases between. CDR3 region: CAWSTLAVYGYTF. Partial CDR3 DNA: TGTGCCTGGAGTACCTTGGCGGTATATGGC.

This clone was picked up many times. The CDR3 end falls 3 residues outside the read, so it is completed with the germline J gene. The chain has TRBV30 and TRBJ1-1; tentative D call: TRBD1 (5 bases). The CDR3 is made up of 13 amino acids. The germline V gene has CDR1 GTSNPN and CDR2 SVGIG (reference sequence). V was pared by 4 bases and J by 4 bases, with 13 bases between. The covered CDR3 bases are TGTGCCTGGAAGGTGGGGGGTTTCACTGAA. It yields the protein CAWKVGGFTE. The entire CDR3 sequence reads CAWKVGGFTEAFF.

This clone was observed many times. Read coverage stops 3 residues before the CDR3 terminus; the germline J gene supplies the remainder. This chain joins TRBV19 and TRBJ1-6; 7 nucleotides match TRBD1. Germline lookup yields CDR1 LNHDA and CDR2 SQIVND (reference sequence). The CDR3 spans 17 residues. V shed 9 bases and J 0 bases; nucleotides not matched to a gene: 11. CDR3 sequence: CASHRGHGSSYNSPLHF. The sequenced part of the CDR3 DNA is TGTGCCAGCCACAGGGGCCACGGGAGCTCCTATAATTCACCC.

There are a few counts of this clone. The read gets to within 3 residues of the CDR3 end, and the germline J gene fills in the rest. The chain couples TRBV30 to TRBJ1-6, with a tentative D call TRBD1 (6 bases). V lost 0 bases to trimming and J lost 7 bases, with 13 bases between them. Germline CDR1 reads GTSNPN; CDR2 reads SVGIG (reference sequence). CDR3 length equals 15 residues. CDR3 protein: CAWSVRWTENSPLHF. The sequenced part of the CDR3 DNA is TGTGCCTGGAGTGTACGTTGGACAGAGAATTCACCC.